Below, 21 T cell receptor beta chains from the same sample are listed, as sequenced in a study of radiation and T cells in renal cell carcinoma. This table comes from immunoSEQ multiplex PCR, and its TCRdb copy is limited to in-frame clones, with some not included. This repertoire shows approximately 8,300 clones, roughly 55% found once; its top ten account for 15% to 20%. This sample's treatment: 15 Gy SBRT to primary tumor, nephrectomy 4 weeks later. Here the sequenced sample was tumor tissue, taken from a patient whose treatment included radiotherapy and nephrectomy. Receptor source: a man between 60 and 75 years old with renal cell carcinoma.

The chain recombines TRBV4-1 with TRBJ1-5; 8 nucleotides match TRBD1. This CDR3 contains 16 residues. Germline CDR1 is MGHRA and CDR2 is YSYEKL. V dropped 5 bases and J dropped 0; count of bases not matched to a gene: 6. CDR3 nucleotide sequence: TGCGCCAGCAGCACCGGACAGGGCCATAGCAATCAGCCCCAGCATTTT. The encoded protein is CASSTGQGHSNQPQHF.

The chain recombines TRBV5-5 with TRBJ2-7; 10 bases match TRBD1. Germline values: CDR1 SGHKS, CDR2 YYEKEE (reference sequence). The CDR3 contains 15 residues. The trim removed 4 bases at V and 5 bases at J, leaving 9 bases unmatched. The CDR3 nucleotides read TGTGCCAGCAGCCAACCGGACAGGGGGGTCAACGAGCAGTACTTC. As protein: CASSQPDRGVNEQYF.

The V gene is TRBV7-6, the J gene TRBJ1-6; no clear D. Germline CDR1 and CDR2: SGHVS and FNYEAQ. The CDR3 covers 15 residues. The V and J ends lost 1 base and 0 bases respectively, with 4 bases between them. CDR3 sequence: CASSLGGSYNSPLHF. Here the CDR3 DNA reads TGTGCCAGCAGCTTAGGGGGCTCCTATAATTCACCCCTCCACTTT.

The sample holds a few counts of this clone. This chain uses TRBV9 with TRBJ1-5; D is unclear. Germline CDR1 SGDLS, CDR2 YYNGEE. V lost 0 bases, J lost 5 bases, and 3 bases lay in between. This CDR3 has 12 amino acids. CDR3 sequence reads: CASSVGDQPQHF. In DNA form, the CDR3 reads TGTGCCAGCAGCGTAGGGGATCAGCCCCAGCATTTT.

The chain recombines TRBV5-1 with TRBJ2-6, with a possible D match to TRBD1 (6 bases). The CDR3 is made up of 16 amino acids. V was pared by 3 bases and J by 4 bases, with 14 bases between. Germline CDR1 is SGHRS and CDR2 is YFSETQ. CDR3 coding DNA: TGCGCCAGCAGCTACGTAACAGGGACCGGGGCCAACGTCCTGACTTTC. As protein: CASSYVTGTGANVLTF. The variable domain in full, with the rest retrieved from reference TRBV5-1 and TRBJ2-6, is KAGVTQTPRYLIKTRGQQVTLSCSPISGHRSVSWYQQTPGQGLQFLFEYFSETQRNKGNFPGRFSGRQFSNSRSEMNVSTLELGDSALYLCASSYVTGTGANVLTFGAGSRLTVL.

The gene calls are TRBV30 and TRBJ1-4; 10 bases line up with TRBD1. CDR1 GTSNPN and CDR2 SVGIG come from the germline V gene (reference sequence). V shed 3 bases and J 4 bases; nucleotides not matched to a gene: 11. This CDR3 contains 17 residues. Here the CDR3 reads CAWRDRTGGRSNEKLFF. In DNA, the CDR3 is TGTGCCTGGAGGGATCGGACAGGGGGAAGAAGTAATGAAAAACTGTTTTTT.

The rearrangement links TRBV6-1 to TRBJ1-1; TRBD1 might be the D (5 bases). Per the germline V gene, CDR1 is MNHNS and CDR2 is SASEGT. The V end was cut by 11 bases, the J end by 4 bases, with 8 bases between. The CDR3 contains 10 residues. The CDR3 sequence: CARRGTEAFF. Here the CDR3 DNA reads TGTGCCCGTAGGGGCACTGAAGCTTTCTTT.

This chain uses TRBV28 with TRBJ2-7; no clear D gene. Germline loops: CDR1 MDHEN, CDR2 SYDVKM. Deletions cut 1 base from V and 2 bases from J, with 9 bases between. This CDR3 is 14 amino acids long. DNA for the CDR3: TGTGCCAGCAGTTTATCAGTTTCTCCCTACGAGCAGTACTTC. Amino acids: CASSLSVSPYEQYF.

This clone has a handful of counts. The rearrangement uses TRBV13 and TRBJ2-7, with 9 nucleotides matching TRBD1. The length of the CDR3 is 14 residues. V was pared by 5 bases and J by 0 bases, with 2 bases of the junction left unmatched. Germline CDR1 and CDR2: PRHDT and FYEKMQ (reference sequence). CDR3 sequence reads: CASSQTGGSYEQYF. The CDR3 DNA reads as TGTGCCAGCAGCCAGACAGGGGGCTCCTACGAGCAGTACTTC.

The V call is TRBV7-2, the J call TRBJ2-6; D ambiguous. The CDR3 has 16 amino acids. V was clipped by 1 base and J by 0 bases, with 7 bases between them. Germline V CDR1 and CDR2: SGHTA, FQGNSA. The CDR3 reads CASSLEGSSGANVLTF. The CDR3 DNA reads TGTGCCAGCAGCTTAGAAGGGTCCTCTGGGGCCAACGTCCTGACTTTC. The variable domain in full, completed from reference TRBV7-2 and TRBJ2-6, reads GAGVSQSPSNKVTEKGKDVELRCDPISGHTALYWYRQSLGQGLEFLIYFQGNSAPDKSGLPSDRFSAERTGGSVSTLTIQRTQQEDSAVYLCASSLEGSSGANVLTFGAGSRLTVL.

J is TRBJ2-5 and V is TRBV6-1, with D possibly matching TRBD2 (6 bases). The V gene lost 4 bases and the J gene lost 2 bases, with 14 bases spanning the gap. CDR1 is MNHNS and CDR2 is SASEGT in the germline V gene. CDR3 length: 15 amino acids. The CDR3 sequence is CASSVSLGGQETQYF. As DNA, the CDR3 is TGTGCCAGCAGTGTATCCCTCGGAGGGCAAGAGACCCAGTACTTC.

J is TRBJ1-1 and V is TRBV7-9; tentatively, D is TRBD1 (6 bases). Germline V gene sequence: CDR1 SEHNR, CDR2 FQNEAQ (reference sequence). The V end was cut by 4 bases, the J end by 5 bases, with 11 bases between. The CDR3 contains 13 residues. Here the CDR3 DNA reads TGTGCCAGCAGCTGGACGACAGGAACTGAAGCTTTCTTT. As protein: CASSWTTGTEAFF.

This clone was seen a single time. This sequence joins TRBV15 and TRBJ2-7; D is uncertain. The CDR3 has 15 residues. Germline values: CDR1 LNHNV, CDR2 YYDKDF (reference sequence). The V end lost 3 bases, the J end lost 0 bases, and 12 bases lay between the germline ends. Here the CDR3 reads CATSSTYTPSYEQYF. The DNA for the CDR3 is TGTGCCACCAGCAGCACTTATACTCCCTCCTACGAGCAGTACTTC.

This rearrangement joins TRBV19 to TRBJ1-5, with a weak D call TRBD1 (6 bases). Germline values: CDR1 LNHDA, CDR2 SQIVND (reference sequence). This CDR3 spans 14 amino acids. The V gene lost 4 bases and the J gene lost 7 bases, with 14 bases spanning the gap. The CDR3 sequence is CASSTSGDRQPQHF. In DNA form, the CDR3 reads TGTGCCAGTAGTACATCAGGGGATCGGCAGCCCCAGCATTTT.

The table lists this clone with a few counts. The CDR3 sequence: CSAHYNYGYTF. The DNA of the CDR3 is TGCAGTGCGCATTATAACTATGGCTACACCTTC. The rearrangement joins TRBV20-1 to TRBJ1-2; no definite D call. V was trimmed by 6 bases and J by 1 base, leaving 6 bases between them. The CDR3 runs to 11 residues. The germline V gene has CDR1 DFQATT and CDR2 SNEGSKA (reference sequence).

The count of this clone is one. The chain has TRBV5-4 and TRBJ1-4; TRBD1 is a possible D gene (5 bases). The CDR3 contains 14 residues. V was shortened by 3 bases and J by 4 bases, with 10 bases between the two germline ends. Germline-derived CDR1 and CDR2 are SGHNT and YYREEE (reference sequence). This CDR3 reads CASSSGTLNEKLFF. DNA of the CDR3: TGTGCCAGCAGCTCCGGGACGCTTAATGAAAAACTGTTTTTT.

This clone has just a few counts. The chain links TRBV4-1 to TRBJ1-2; 9 bases line up with TRBD1. The CDR3 contains 15 residues. V lost 4 bases, J lost 9 bases, and 12 bases stayed unmatched. The V gene's germline CDR1 is MGHRA and CDR2 YSYEKL. The CDR3 nucleotides are TGCGCCAGCAGCCGGGCCGGACAGGGGCTTTCTCGCTACACCTTC. This codes for CASSRAGQGLSRYTF.

The chain joins TRBV11-2 to TRBJ2-7, with 7 bases that match TRBD1. This CDR3 is built from 15 residues. J was trimmed by 1 base and V by 2 bases; bases with no gene match: 5. Germline V gives CDR1 SGHAT, CDR2 FQNNGV. In DNA, the CDR3 is TGTGCCAGCAGCTTATTCCAGGGACAGTCCTACGAGCAGTACTTC. It specifies CASSLFQGQSYEQYF. The full variable domain, its missing parts supplied by reference TRBV11-2 and TRBJ2-7, is EAGVAQSPRYKIIEKRQSVAFWCNPISGHATLYWYQQILGQGPKLLIQFQNNGVVDDSQLPKDRFSAERLKGVDSTLKIQPAKLEDSAVYLCASSLFQGQSYEQYFGPGTRLTVT.

Within the sample, this clone is medium-sized (0.01 to 0.1%). The sample holds other DNA sequences that translate to the same CDR3. J is TRBJ2-1 and V is TRBV27; D not certain. V was trimmed by 2 bases and J by 4 bases, leaving 9 bases between them. The CDR3 runs 14 residues. CDR1 is MNHEY and CDR2 is SMNVEV in the germline V gene (reference sequence). CDR3 residues: CASSLGAGYNEQFF. The CDR3 nucleotides read TGTGCCAGCAGTTTAGGAGCAGGTTACAATGAGCAGTTCTTC.

The chain is built from TRBV27 and TRBJ1-6, with D possibly matching TRBD1 (5 bases). Trimming took 5 bases from V and 4 from J, leaving 18 bases between them. Germline V gives CDR1 MNHEY, CDR2 SMNVEV (reference sequence). The CDR3 contains 17 residues. The CDR3 region has the DNA TGTGCCAGCAGTGCGAACCGCGACAGCCTTTATAATTCACCCCTCCACTTT. Translated, it gives CASSANRDSLYNSPLHF.

This clone was seen a few times. V gene TRBV5-6 combines with J gene TRBJ2-7; D possibly matches TRBD1 or TRBD2 (5 bases each). V lost 2 bases, J lost 2 bases, and 8 bases lay in between. CDR1 is SGHDT and CDR2 is YYEEEE in the germline V gene. The CDR3 totals 13 residues. The CDR3 region has the DNA TGTGCCAGCAGCTTATGGGGGACCTACGAGCAGTACTTC. This encodes CASSLWGTYEQYF.